This T cell receptor (beta chain) was identified in a study of blood T cell repertoires in COVID-19. Study information: In each case, the material was cDNA or gDNA derived from T cells, B-cell-depleted T cells, or PBMCs.

The V gene's germline CDR1 is SGHTA and CDR2 FQGNSA. The CDR3 covers 13 residues. V lost 1 base to trimming and J lost 5 bases, with 8 bases between them. Source study methods: The authors estimated nucleated cell counts from reference gene primer amplification. TCRdb keeps only in-frame clones here, not all; method: immunoSEQ multiplex PCR. Clone size and the V and J calls come from that table; the DNA yielded D and trimming. In the table there are about 100,000 clones, 88% of which are singletons. The chain employs TRBV7-2 and TRBJ1-2, with a possible D match to TRBD1 (5 bases). The sample consisted of peripheral blood. The TCR was taken from a woman aged 55 to 70 with acute or convalescent COVID-19. The CDR3 coding sequence is TGTGCCAGCAGCTTAGGGGGGAGGTATGGCTACACCTTC. Residues: CASSLGGRYGYTF. The full variable domain, its missing parts supplied by reference TRBV7-2 and TRBJ1-2, is GAGVSQSPSNKVTEKGKDVELRCDPISGHTALYWYRQSLGQGLEFLIYFQGNSAPDKSGLPSDRFSAERTGGSVSTLTIQRTQQEDSAVYLCASSLGGRYGYTFGSGTRLTVV.